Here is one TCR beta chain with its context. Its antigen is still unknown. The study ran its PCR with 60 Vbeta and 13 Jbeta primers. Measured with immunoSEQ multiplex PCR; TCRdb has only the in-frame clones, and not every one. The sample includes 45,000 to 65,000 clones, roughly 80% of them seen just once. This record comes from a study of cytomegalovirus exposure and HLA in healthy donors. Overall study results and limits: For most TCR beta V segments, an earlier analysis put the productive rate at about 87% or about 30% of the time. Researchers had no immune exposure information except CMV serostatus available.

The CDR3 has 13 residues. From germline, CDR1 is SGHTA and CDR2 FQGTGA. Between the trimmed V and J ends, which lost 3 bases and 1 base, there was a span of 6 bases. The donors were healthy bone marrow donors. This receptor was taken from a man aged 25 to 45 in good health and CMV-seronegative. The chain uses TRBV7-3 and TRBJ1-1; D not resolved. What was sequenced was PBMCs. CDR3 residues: CASSFTENTEAFF. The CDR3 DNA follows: TGTGCCAGCAGCTTCACAGAGAACACTGAAGCTTTCTTT.